This T cell receptor beta chain originates from a study of blood T cell repertoires in COVID-19. About the study: Italy, Spain and the United States were the sources of the convalescent and acute COVID-19 samples.

TCRdb's copy holds only in-frame clones and misses some; the assay was immunoSEQ multiplex PCR. In the table there are about 14,000 clones, 80% to 90% of which are singletons. Sequencing used peripheral blood. The clonotype was recovered from a woman in her forties or fifties with active or convalescent COVID-19.

The CDR3 protein is CASSYPPPYEQYF. The CDR3 nucleotides read TGTGCCAGCAGTTACCCCCCCCCTTACGAGCAGTACTTC. V is TRBV6-2 or TRBV6-3 and J is TRBJ2-7; D is uncertain. V dropped 2 bases and J dropped 4 bases, with 9 bases sitting between them. Germline-derived CDR1 and CDR2 are MNHEY and SVGEGT. CDR3 length: 13 amino acids.